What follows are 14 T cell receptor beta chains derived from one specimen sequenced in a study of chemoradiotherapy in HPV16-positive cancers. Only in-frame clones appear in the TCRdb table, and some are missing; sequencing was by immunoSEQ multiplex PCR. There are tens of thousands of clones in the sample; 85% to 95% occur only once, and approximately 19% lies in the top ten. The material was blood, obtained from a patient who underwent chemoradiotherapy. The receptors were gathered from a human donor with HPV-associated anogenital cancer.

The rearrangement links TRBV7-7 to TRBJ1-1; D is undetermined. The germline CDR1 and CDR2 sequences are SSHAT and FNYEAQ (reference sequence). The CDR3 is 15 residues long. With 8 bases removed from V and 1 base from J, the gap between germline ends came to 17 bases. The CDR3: CASDPLGPPNTEAFF. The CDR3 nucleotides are TGTGCCAGCGACCCGTTAGGTCCGCCGAACACTGAAGCTTTCTTT.

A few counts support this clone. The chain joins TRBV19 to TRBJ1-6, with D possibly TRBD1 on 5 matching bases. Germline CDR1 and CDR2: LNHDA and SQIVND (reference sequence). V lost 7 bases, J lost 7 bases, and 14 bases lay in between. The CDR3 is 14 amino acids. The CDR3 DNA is TGTGCCAGTACCCTTCGGGCAGGGAATTCACCCCTCCACTTT. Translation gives CASTLRAGNSPLHF.

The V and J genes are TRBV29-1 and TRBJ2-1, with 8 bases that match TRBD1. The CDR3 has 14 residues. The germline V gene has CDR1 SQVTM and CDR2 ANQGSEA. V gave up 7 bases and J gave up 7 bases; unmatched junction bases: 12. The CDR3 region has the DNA TGCAGCGGCTTCGGACAGGGTGTTGGTAATGAGCAGTTCTTC. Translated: CSGFGQGVGNEQFF.

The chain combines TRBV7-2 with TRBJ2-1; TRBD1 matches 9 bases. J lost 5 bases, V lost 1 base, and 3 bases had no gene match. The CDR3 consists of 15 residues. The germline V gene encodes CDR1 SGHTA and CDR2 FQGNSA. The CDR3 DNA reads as TGTGCCAGCAGCTTAGGTGGGACAGGGCACAATGAGCAGTTCTTC. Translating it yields CASSLGGTGHNEQFF.

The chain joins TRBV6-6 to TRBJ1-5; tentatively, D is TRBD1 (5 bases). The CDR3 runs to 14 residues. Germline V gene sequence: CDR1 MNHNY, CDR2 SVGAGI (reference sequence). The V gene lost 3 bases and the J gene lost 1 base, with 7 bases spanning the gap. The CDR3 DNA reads TGTGCCAGCAGTTATTCAGGGAGCAATCAGCCCCAGCATTTT. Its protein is CASSYSGSNQPQHF.

The chain's CDR3 is CASSYGGAGYEQYF. CDR3 DNA: TGTGCCAGCAGTTACGGGGGGGCCGGGTACGAGCAGTACTTC. J is TRBJ2-7 and V is TRBV5-4; 8 bases are a match to TRBD2. Germline CDR1 reads SGHNT; CDR2 reads YYREEE (reference sequence). After removal of 5 bases from V and 4 bases from J, the junction contained 8 bases not matched to a gene. CDR3 length: 14 amino acids.

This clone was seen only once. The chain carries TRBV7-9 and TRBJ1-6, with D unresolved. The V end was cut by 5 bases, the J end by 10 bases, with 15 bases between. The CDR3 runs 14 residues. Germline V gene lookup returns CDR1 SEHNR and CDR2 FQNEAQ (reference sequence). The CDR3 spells CASSPTPESSPLHF. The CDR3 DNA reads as TGTGCCAGCAGCCCCACCCCGGAAAGCTCACCCCTCCACTTT.

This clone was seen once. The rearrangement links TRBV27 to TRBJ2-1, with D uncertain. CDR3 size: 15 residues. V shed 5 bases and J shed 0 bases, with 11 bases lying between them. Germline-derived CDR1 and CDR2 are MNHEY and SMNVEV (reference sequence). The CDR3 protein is CASSPSRISYNEQFF. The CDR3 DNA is TGTGCCAGCAGTCCATCTCGAATCTCCTACAATGAGCAGTTCTTC.

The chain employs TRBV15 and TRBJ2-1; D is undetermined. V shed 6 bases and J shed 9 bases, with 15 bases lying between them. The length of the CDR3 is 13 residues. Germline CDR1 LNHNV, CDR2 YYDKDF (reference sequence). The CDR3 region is CATRAVGSSEQFF. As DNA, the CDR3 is TGTGCCACCAGAGCCGTAGGAAGTTCTGAGCAGTTCTTC.

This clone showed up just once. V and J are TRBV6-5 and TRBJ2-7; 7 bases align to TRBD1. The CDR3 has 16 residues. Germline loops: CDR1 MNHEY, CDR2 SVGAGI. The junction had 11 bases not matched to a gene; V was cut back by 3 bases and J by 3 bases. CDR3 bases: TGTGCCAGCAGTTATGGGACAGCAGGGCTGGGCTACGAGCAGTACTTC. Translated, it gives CASSYGTAGLGYEQYF.

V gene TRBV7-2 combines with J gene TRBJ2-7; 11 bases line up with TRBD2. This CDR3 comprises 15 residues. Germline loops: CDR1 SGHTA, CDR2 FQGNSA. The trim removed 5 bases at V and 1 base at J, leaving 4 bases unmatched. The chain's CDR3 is CASSLGTSGSYEQYF. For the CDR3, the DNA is TGTGCCAGCAGCCTAGGGACTAGCGGTTCCTACGAGCAGTACTTC.

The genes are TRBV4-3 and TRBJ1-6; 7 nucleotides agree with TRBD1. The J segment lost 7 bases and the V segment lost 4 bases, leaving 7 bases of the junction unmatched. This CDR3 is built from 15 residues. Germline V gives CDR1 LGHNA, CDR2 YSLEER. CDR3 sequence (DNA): TGCGCCAGCAGCCGAGGGACAGCGGTGAATTCACCCCTCCACTTT. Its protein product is CASSRGTAVNSPLHF.

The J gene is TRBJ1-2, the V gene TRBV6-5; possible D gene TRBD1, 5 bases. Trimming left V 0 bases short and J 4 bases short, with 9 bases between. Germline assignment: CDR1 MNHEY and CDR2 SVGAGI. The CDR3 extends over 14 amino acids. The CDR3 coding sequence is TGTGCCAGCAGTTACTCGGGCAGGGTCTATGGCTACACCTTC. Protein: CASSYSGRVYGYTF.

The CDR3 loop is CASSPSVQNSPLHF. CDR3 nucleotides: TGTGCCAGCTCACCGTCTGTGCAAAATTCACCCCTCCACTTT. The chain recombines TRBV18 with TRBJ1-6; D gene ambiguous. This CDR3 has 14 residues. Looked up from germline, CDR1 is KGHSH and CDR2 is LQKENI. Trimming stripped 3 bases from V and 7 bases from J, with 10 bases between.